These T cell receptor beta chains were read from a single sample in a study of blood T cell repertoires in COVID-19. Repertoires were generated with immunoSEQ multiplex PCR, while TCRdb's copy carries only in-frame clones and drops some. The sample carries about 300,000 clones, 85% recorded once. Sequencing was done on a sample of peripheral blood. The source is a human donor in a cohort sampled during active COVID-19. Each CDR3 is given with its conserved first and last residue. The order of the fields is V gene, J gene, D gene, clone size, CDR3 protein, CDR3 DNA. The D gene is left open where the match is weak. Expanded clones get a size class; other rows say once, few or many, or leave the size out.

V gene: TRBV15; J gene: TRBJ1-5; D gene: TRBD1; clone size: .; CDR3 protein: CATSRDRGTEPQHF; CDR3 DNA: TGTGCCACCAGCAGAGACAGGGGGACGGAGCCCCAGCATTTT
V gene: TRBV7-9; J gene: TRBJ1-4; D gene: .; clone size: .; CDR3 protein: CASSSPRGTPRTEKLFF; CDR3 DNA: TGTGCCAGCAGCTCCCCCCGGGGTACCCCCAGAACTGAAAAACTGTTTTTT
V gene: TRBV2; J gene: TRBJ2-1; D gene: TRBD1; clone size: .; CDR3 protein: CASRSGTGDFNEQFF; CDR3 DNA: TGTGCCAGCAGATCCGGGACAGGGGATTTTAATGAGCAGTTCTTC
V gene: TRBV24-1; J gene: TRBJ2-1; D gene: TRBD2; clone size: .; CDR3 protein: CATQRSGRASEQFF; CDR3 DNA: TGTGCCACCCAGAGGAGCGGGAGGGCTAGTGAGCAGTTCTTC
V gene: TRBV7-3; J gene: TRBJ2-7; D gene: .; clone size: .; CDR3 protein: CASSSSGRGEQYF; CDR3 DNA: TGTGCCAGCAGCTCCTCGGGGAGAGGTGAGCAGTACTTC
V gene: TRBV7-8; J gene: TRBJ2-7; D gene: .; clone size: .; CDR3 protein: CASSLAQGGGSEQYF; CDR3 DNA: TGTGCCAGCAGCTTAGCTCAGGGAGGAGGGAGCGAGCAGTACTTC
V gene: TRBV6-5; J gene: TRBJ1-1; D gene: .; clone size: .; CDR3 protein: CASMRGQNTEAFF; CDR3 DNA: TGTGCCAGCATGCGGGGGCAGAACACTGAAGCTTTCTTT
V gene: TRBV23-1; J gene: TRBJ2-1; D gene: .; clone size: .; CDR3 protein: CASSQNPGQPNYNEQFF; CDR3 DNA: TGCGCCAGCAGTCAAAACCCCGGACAGCCTAACTACAATGAGCAGTTCTTC
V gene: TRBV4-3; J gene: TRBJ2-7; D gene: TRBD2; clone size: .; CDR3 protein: CASSQSPYTSGRAYEQYF; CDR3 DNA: TGCGCCAGCAGCCAATCCCCTTATACTAGCGGGAGGGCTTACGAGCAGTACTTC
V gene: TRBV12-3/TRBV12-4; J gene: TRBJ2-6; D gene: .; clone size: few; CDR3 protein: CASSPAGANVLTF; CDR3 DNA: TGTGCCAGCAGCCCGGCTGGGGCCAACGTCCTGACTTTC
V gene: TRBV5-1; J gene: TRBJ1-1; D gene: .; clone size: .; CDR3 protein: CASSPTAGAGTEAFF; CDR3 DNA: TGCGCCAGCAGCCCAACAGCAGGGGCGGGCACTGAAGCTTTCTTT
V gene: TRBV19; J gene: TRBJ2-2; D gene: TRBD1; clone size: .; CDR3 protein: CASSPGTANTGELFF; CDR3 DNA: TGTGCCAGTAGTCCCGGGACAGCCAACACCGGGGAGCTGTTTTTT
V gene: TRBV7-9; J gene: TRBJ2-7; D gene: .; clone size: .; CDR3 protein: CASSSLGPSYEQYF; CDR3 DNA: TGTGCCAGCAGCTCCTTGGGGCCCTCCTACGAGCAGTACTTC
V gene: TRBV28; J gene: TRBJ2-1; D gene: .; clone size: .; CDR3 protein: CASDRGLHNEQFF; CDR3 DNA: TGTGCCAGCGACCGCGGACTCCACAATGAGCAGTTCTTC
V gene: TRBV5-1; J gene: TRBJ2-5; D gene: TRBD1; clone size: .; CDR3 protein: CASSPGTAQETQYF; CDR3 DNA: TGCGCCAGCAGCCCCGGGACAGCCCAAGAGACCCAGTACTTC
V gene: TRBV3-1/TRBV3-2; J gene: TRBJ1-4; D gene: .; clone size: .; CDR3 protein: CASSQGLGSREKLFF; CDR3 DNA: TGTGCCAGCAGCCAAGGGTTGGGGAGTCGGGAAAAACTGTTTTTT
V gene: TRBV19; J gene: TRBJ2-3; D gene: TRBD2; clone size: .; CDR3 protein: CASSSRRLAGTSTDTQYF; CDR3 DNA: TGTGCCAGTAGTTCCCGTCGACTAGCGGGCACTAGCACAGATACGCAGTATTTT
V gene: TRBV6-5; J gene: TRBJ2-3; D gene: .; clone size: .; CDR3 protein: CASSYSGLGTGDTQYF; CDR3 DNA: TGTGCCAGCAGTTACTCGGGACTAGGGACAGGGGATACGCAGTATTTT
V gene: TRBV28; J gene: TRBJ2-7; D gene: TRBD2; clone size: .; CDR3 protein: CASSSTSGSLWYEQYF; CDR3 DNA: TGTGCCAGCAGTTCCACTAGCGGGAGCCTTTGGTACGAGCAGTACTTC
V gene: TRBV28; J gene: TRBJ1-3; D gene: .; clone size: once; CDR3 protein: CASSFRQVGSGNTIYF; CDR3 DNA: TGTGCCAGCAGTTTCCGCCAGGTGGGCTCTGGAAACACCATATATTTT
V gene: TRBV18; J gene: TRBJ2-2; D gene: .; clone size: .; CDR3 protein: CASAFSFTGELFF; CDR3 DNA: TGTGCCAGCGCCTTTAGTTTCACCGGGGAGCTGTTTTTT
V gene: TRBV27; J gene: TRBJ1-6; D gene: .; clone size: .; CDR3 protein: CASSLGGGIGSPLHF; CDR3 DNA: TGTGCCAGCAGTTTAGGTGGGGGGATTGGATCACCCCTCCACTTT
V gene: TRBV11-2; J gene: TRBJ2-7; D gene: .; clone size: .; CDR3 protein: CASSRLQGSSYEQYF; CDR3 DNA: TGTGCCAGCAGTCGATTACAGGGCTCCTCCTACGAGCAGTACTTC
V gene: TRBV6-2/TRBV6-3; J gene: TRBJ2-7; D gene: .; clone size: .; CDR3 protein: CASSYKGELPPYEQYF; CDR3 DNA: TGTGCCAGCAGTTATAAGGGAGAGCTTCCCCCCTACGAGCAGTACTTC
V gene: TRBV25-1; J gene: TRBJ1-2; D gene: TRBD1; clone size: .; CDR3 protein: CASSEYGDRGYGYTF; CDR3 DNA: TGTGCCAGCAGTGAATATGGGGACAGGGGCTATGGCTACACCTTC
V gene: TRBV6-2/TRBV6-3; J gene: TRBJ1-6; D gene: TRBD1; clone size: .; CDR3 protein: CASSHPDRGNSPLHF; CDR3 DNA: TGTGCCAGCAGTCACCCGGACAGGGGAAATTCACCCCTCCACTTT
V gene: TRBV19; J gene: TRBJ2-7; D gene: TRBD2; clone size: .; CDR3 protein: CASSDSGRSVQYF; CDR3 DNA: TGTGCCAGTAGTGATAGCGGGCGTAGCGTGCAGTACTTC
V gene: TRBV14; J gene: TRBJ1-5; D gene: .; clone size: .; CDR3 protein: CASSQGAQPQHF; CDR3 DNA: TGTGCCAGCAGCCAAGGGGCTCAGCCCCAGCATTTT
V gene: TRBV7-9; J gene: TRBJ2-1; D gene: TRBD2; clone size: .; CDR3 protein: CASSGRSYNEQFF; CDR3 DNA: TGTGCCAGCTCCGGGAGGTCCTACAATGAGCAGTTCTTC
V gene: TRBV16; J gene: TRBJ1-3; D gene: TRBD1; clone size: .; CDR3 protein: CASSSRQGAGNTIYF; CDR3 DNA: TGTGCCAGCAGCTCCAGACAGGGAGCGGGAAACACCATATATTTT
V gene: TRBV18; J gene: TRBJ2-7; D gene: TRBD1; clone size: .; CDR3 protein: CASSAGQVRGEQYF; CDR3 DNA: TGTGCCAGCTCAGCAGGACAGGTCCGGGGAGAGCAGTACTTC